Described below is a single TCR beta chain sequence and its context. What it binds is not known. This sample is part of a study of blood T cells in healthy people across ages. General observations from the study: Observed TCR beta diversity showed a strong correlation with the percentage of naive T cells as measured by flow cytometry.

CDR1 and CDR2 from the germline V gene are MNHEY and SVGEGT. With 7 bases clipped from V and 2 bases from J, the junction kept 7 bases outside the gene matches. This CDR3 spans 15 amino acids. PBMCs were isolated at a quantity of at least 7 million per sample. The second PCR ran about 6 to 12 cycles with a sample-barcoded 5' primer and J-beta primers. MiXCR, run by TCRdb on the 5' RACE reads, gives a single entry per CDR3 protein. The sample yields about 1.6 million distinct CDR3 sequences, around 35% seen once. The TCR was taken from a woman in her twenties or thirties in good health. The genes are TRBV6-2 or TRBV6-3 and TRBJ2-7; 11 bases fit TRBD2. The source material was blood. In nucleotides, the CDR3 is TGTGCCAGCACTAGCGGGGGGTCAGGAACCTACGAGCAGTACTTC. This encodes CASTSGGSGTYEQYF.